The T cell receptor beta chain under discussion was sequenced for a study of blood T cell repertoires in COVID-19. Study as a whole: The study drew acute and convalescent COVID-19 samples from the United States, Italy and Spain. T cells, B-cell-depleted T cells, or PBMCs provided the cDNA or gDNA that served as material.

In the authors' workflow: Amplified reference gene primers provided the basis for estimating nucleated cell counts. The protocol was immunoSEQ multiplex PCR, while the TCRdb copy is restricted to in-frame clones and leaves out a portion. Clone size and the V and J calls come from that table; the DNA yielded D and trimming. The sample carries more than 110,000 clones, around three quarters recorded once. V was clipped by 2 bases and J by 2 bases; unmatched bases: 5. Germline V gene lookup returns CDR1 ENHRY and CDR2 SYGVKD. The CDR3 loop spans 16 amino acids. The source is a man in his sixties with acute or convalescent COVID-19. The rearrangement uses TRBV10-3 and TRBJ2-3; TRBD1 aligns across 9 bases. The sample consisted of peripheral blood. The CDR3 region has the DNA TGTGCCATCAGTGAGCCCGGGACAGGGTTCACAGATACGCAGTATTTT. This gives the protein CAISEPGTGFTDTQYF.